These T cell receptor beta chains were read from a single sample in a study of T cells in localized non-small cell lung cancer. Profiled with immunoSEQ multiplex PCR; TCRdb holds only in-frame clones, not every one. The sample carries 35,000 to 40,000 clones, 75% to 90% recorded once. Sequenced material: peripheral blood, taken before any cancer treatment. The source of these receptors is a woman between 35 and 70 years old with stage I lung adenocarcinoma. The CDR3 runs from the conserved cysteine through the conserved F or W. D genes are given only for firm matches.

d_call | v_call | cdr3_aa
. | TRBV5-5 | CASSLGRSTDTQYF
TRBD2 | TRBV5-1 | CASSLVSSGENLDTQYF
TRBD2 | TRBV5-1 | CASSLESASGYTGELFF
. | TRBV7-9 | CASSLEGRLAINEQFF
. | TRBV29-1 | CSVDVRTTGELFF
TRBD1 | TRBV28 | CASTRTGGYEQYF
. | TRBV7-9 | CASSLARPEDTQYF
TRBD1 | TRBV5-1 | CASSSDRGVGDGYTF
. | TRBV7-9 | CASSILSFSGNTIYF
. | TRBV7-2 | CAITGTATNTGELFF
. | TRBV10-1 | CASLGNLPGNQPQHF
. | TRBV28 | CASGFQGSNYGYTF
TRBD2 | TRBV28 | CASSPPGTSRDTGELFF
. | TRBV10-3 | CAISEGVANQPQHF
. | TRBV5-4 | CASSSPSGILNEQFF
. | TRBV7-2 | CASSPSPGGEIGNTIYF
. | TRBV23-1 | CASSQSARAQETQYF
TRBD2 | TRBV7-9 | CASSLVSSSGSTDTQYF
. | TRBV30 | CAWRGYGEQYF
. | TRBV6-5 | CASSYGGAGELGEQYF
. | TRBV14 | CASSRNTGTRETQYF
. | TRBV28 | CASSPDRRYEQYF
TRBD2 | TRBV6-6 | CAIRSSGTYEQYF
. | TRBV9 | CASSTLGKSYNEQFF
. | TRBV7-9 | CASSLAGIGELFF
. | TRBV12-2 | CASRSKGTDEQYF
TRBD1 | TRBV6-5 | CASRFGQGLYEQYF
TRBD2 | TRBV29-1 | CSVGEREIEDTQYF
. | TRBV6-1 | CASSEGGTPNTGELFF
. | TRBV30 | CAWSVRREQFF
. | TRBV5-8 | CASSPGRQETQYF
. | TRBV10-3 | CAISDQRASSYNEQFF
. | TRBV30 | CAWSVPGQGLEKLFF
. | TRBV6-9 | CASRKGLSNQPQHF
TRBD1 | TRBV2 | CASRVQGRTGELFF
. | TRBV15 | CATRPNKGETQYF
. | TRBV5-1 | CASSLGGPGEQFF
. | TRBV10-1 | CASLTEGVYEQYF
TRBD2 | TRBV7-2 | CASSLDGSGIFQQFF
. | TRBV7-9 | CASRQGQRSGNTIYF
. | TRBV6-1 | CASSEHGGGSYNEQFF
. | TRBV7-9 | CASSLADGYGYTF
. | TRBV19 | CASSIFGGPLAKNIQYF
TRBD2 | TRBV18 | CASSRTLAGVYNEQFF
. | TRBV5-1 | CASSLGDGAYNEQFF
TRBD1 | TRBV6-6 | CASSYSGGKTYEQYF
. | TRBV18 | CASSPRGRGAGELFF
. | TRBV6-6 | CASSSVTTGPGYGYTF
. | TRBV18 | CASSPGSSGNTIYF
. | TRBV6-1 | CASSEIGQISYEQYF
. | TRBV6-1 | CASLTPFYNEQFF
. | TRBV2 | CASRAGDTQYF
. | TRBV21-1 | CASSKEGGSGRRAGELFF
. | TRBV25-1 | CASSKGGAHTEAFF
. | TRBV5-1 | CASSFESVTEAFF
TRBD1 | TRBV10-3 | CAISTGDRAGNTIYF
. | TRBV28 | CASSLTGVWGYEQYF
TRBD1 | TRBV29-1 | CSARTGLNTEAFF
. | TRBV7-9 | CASSPTDTQYF
TRBD1 | TRBV5-6 | CASSDRDRVSPLHF